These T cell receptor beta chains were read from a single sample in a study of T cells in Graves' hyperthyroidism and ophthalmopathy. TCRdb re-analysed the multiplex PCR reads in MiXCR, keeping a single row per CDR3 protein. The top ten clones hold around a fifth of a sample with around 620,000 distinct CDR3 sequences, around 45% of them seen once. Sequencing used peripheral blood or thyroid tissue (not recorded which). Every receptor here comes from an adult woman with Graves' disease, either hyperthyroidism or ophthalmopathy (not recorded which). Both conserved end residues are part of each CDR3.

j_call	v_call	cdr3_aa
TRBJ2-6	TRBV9	CASSVVGSGANVLTF
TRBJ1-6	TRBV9	CASSTTQDNNSPLHF
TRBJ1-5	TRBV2	CASRTGFSDQPQHF
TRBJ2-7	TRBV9	CASSLEAGANYEQYF
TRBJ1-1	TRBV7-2	CASSLHRDAEAFF
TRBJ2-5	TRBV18	CASSRRIGETQYF
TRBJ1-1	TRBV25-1	CASSAGHRPTEAFF
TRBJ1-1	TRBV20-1	CSARDVGARRIMNTEAFF
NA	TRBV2	CASRWSASGGTQYF
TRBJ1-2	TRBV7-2	CASSLAVPYGYTF